This T cell receptor beta chain emerged from a study of control samples from healthy donors and cancer patients. The CDR3 is 13 residues long. Germline CDR1 is GTSNPN and CDR2 is SVGIG (reference sequence). V dropped 0 bases and J dropped 7; count of bases not matched to a gene: 2. Data came from immunoSEQ multiplex PCR; TCRdb stores just in-frame clones and leaves some out. The table shows some 66,000 clones, with roughly 85% occurring only once. This sequence joins TRBV30 and TRBJ1-3; 8 bases map to TRBD1. This TCR was recovered from a man aged 35-49 years in good health. Material for sequencing was blood. The CDR3 loop is CAWSVDRANTIYF. As DNA, the CDR3 is TGTGCCTGGAGTGTGGACAGGGCCAACACCATATATTTT.